Listed below are T cell receptor beta chains from one sample, sequenced in a study of blood T cells in healthy people across ages. MiXCR was run by TCRdb on the 5' RACE reads, yielding one entry per CDR3 protein. The table lists around 1,800,000 distinct CDR3 sequences, around 42% of them singletons. Sequencing was done on a sample of blood. Source of these receptors: a human donor in good health. The CDR3 runs from the conserved cysteine through the conserved F or W.

TRBV6-2/TRBV6-3,15,TRBJ2-5,CASSLPGQYQETQYF
TRBV3-1,12,TRBJ1-4,CASSRDLSELFF
TRBV28,15,TRBJ1-1,CASSSRPGGNTEAFF
TRBV4-1,14,TRBJ1-6,CASSPPLQDPPLHF
TRBV29-1,15,TRBJ2-1,CSFGTGTGNGDEQFF
TRBV20-1,15,TRBJ2-3,CSAKYRGTRTDTQYF
TRBV5-8,15,TRBJ2-1,CASSFGTSTYNEQFF
TRBV7-3,15,TRBJ2-7,CASSSPDRGPDEQYF
TRBV10-3,12,TRBJ1-5,CAASTGNQPQHF
TRBV24-1,14,TRBJ2-7,CATRETGKSYEQYF
TRBV11-1,14,TRBJ2-3,CASSLGFVPDTQYF
TRBV12-3/TRBV12-4,13,TRBJ1-6,CASRGRGNSPLHF
TRBV4-1,14,TRBJ2-1,CASSPLPTVNEQFF
TRBV5-1,14,TRBJ2-7,CASSQQASGVEQYF
TRBV7-2,13,TRBJ2-7,CASSQLAGGEQYF
TRBV6-5,15,TRBJ1-6,CASSYLGRGKSPLHF
TRBV12-3/TRBV12-4,14,TRBJ2-7,CASSFHSVSYEQYF
TRBV5-6,14,TRBJ1-1,CASSFGGPDTEAFF
TRBV5-1,17,TRBJ2-2,CASSFDKRGRFTGELFF
TRBV13,16,TRBJ2-3,CASSLRKGARTDTQYF
TRBV7-3,15,TRBJ2-3,CASSVGGLAKDTQYF
TRBV28,14,-,CASGLGGTAYEQYF
TRBV5-1,17,TRBJ1-4,CASSLEVFGGLDEKLFF
TRBV2,17,-,CASSEQGAVYQGETQYF
TRBV7-6,14,TRBJ2-3,CASSLEVSRSTQYF
TRBV14,15,TRBJ1-2,CASSPLGRVSYGYTF
TRBV6-2/TRBV6-3,14,TRBJ1-5,CASSYTAPLQPQHF
TRBV3-1,16,TRBJ2-7,CASSQGLRTGGNEQYF
TRBV13,16,TRBJ2-1,CASLLAKNGLANEQFF
TRBV24-1,17,TRBJ2-2,CATTPRGARINTGELFF
TRBV29-1,13,TRBJ1-2,CSVRSGTDYGYTF
TRBV20-1,14,TRBJ2-3,CSASGGGDTDTQYF
TRBV4-3,19,TRBJ2-3,CASSQDPMAGGEGTDTQYF
TRBV5-1,14,TRBJ2-1,CASSLRGINNEQFF
TRBV20-1,14,TRBJ2-5,CSAISRRFAETQYF
TRBV11-2,14,TRBJ1-5,CASSLDPGGQPQHF
TRBV20-1,15,TRBJ2-5,CSARDPVGGGGTQYF
TRBV4-1,15,TRBJ1-6,CASSQAGTPIAPLHF
TRBV7-6,17,TRBJ2-6,CASSPAQGLFGANVLTF
TRBV6-5,11,TRBJ1-2,CASSSTSGYTF
TRBV4-2,16,TRBJ1-4,CASGQDLEGFNEKLFF
TRBV4-3,17,TRBJ2-3,CASSQEPMGGVADTQYF
TRBV11-2,12,TRBJ2-3,CASSFDSPTQYF
TRBV29-1,14,TRBJ2-1,CSVVGWFAVNEQFF
TRBV7-2,15,-,CASSLPGGHGSEQYF
TRBV4-2,14,TRBJ2-7,CASSQLSGDYEQYF
TRBV4-2,14,TRBJ1-2,CASSQDPASYGYTF
TRBV9,19,TRBJ1-2,CASSYNKGQGPRGIYGYTF
TRBV7-2,15,TRBJ2-1,CASTTFTTIDNEQFF
TRBV5-1,16,TRBJ2-5,CASSLRWRDHQETQYF
TRBV7-6,16,TRBJ2-6,CASSSGQGRGANVLTF
TRBV28,16,TRBJ1-4,CASSSSLEEPNEKLFF
TRBV28,15,TRBJ1-5,CASSLNVGGYQPQHF
TRBV9,16,TRBJ2-5,CASSVGVWGAQETQYF
TRBV6-5,14,-,CATSGIPSTHEQYF
TRBV7-9,15,TRBJ2-4,CASSPPGQGQNIQYF
TRBV20-1,14,TRBJ2-1,CSAKLADPHNEQFF